Shown below are 2 T cell receptor beta chains from a single sample sequenced in a study of neurological immune-mediated disorders. TCRdb independently ran MiXCR on the 5' RACE reads; one entry per CDR3 protein. The repertoire has 39,000 or so distinct CDR3 sequences, roughly 4.8% of them found once; the top ten carry 9% to 10%. The sequenced material came from CD4+ T cells from blood. These receptors were taken from a man aged 18 to 30 in good health.

The sample holds many counts of this clonotype. This sequence joins TRBV12-3 or TRBV12-4 and TRBJ1-5; TRBD1 matches at 8 bases. This CDR3 has 14 amino acids. J lost 3 bases, V lost 6 bases, and 4 bases had no gene match. This CDR3 is CASSGQGPNQPQHF. The CDR3, as DNA: TGTGCCAGCAGCGGACAGGGCCCCAATCAGCCCCAGCATTTT.

In its sample, this clonotype was seen many times. Mismatch with germline at one junction end may stem from a read error. The rearrangement joins TRBV7-7 to TRBJ2-7, with 10 bases identical to TRBD1. Germline values: CDR1 SSHAT, CDR2 FNYEAQ (reference sequence). This CDR3 is built from 15 residues. In nucleotides, the CDR3 is TGTGCTAGCAGCCCAGCCGGGACAGGGGTTGGTGAGCAGTACTTC. It yields the protein CASSPAGTGVGEQYF.